Listed below are T cell receptor beta chains from one sample, sequenced in a study of OX40 agonist ivuxolimab in advanced cancers. Profiled with immunoSEQ multiplex PCR; TCRdb holds only in-frame clones, not every one. Among tens of thousands of clones, 80% to 90% were seen once, and the ten largest hold roughly 0.2%. The material was CD4+ or CD8+ T cells sorted from blood, obtained in a trial of the OX40 agonist ivuxolimab. These receptors were obtained from an adult with an advanced solid tumor such as melanoma, head and neck, liver or kidney cancer. Each CDR3 is given without its conserved first and last residue.

>TRBV5-1
ASSWTGGEETQY
>TRBV28
ASSLRVSTEAF
>TRBV10-3
AIRETGAAGELF
>TRBV7-9
ASSSFSGGWYGYT
>TRBV5-1
ASSLADNEQF
>TRBV15
ATSRDSQETQY
>TRBV28
ASSFAGLFSGANVLT
>TRBV19
ASSALGGFSEAF
>TRBV29-1
SVWGGSGELNRGTDTQY
>TRBV2
ASNGVVSNQPQH
>TRBV5-1
ASSLASRDTQY
>TRBV27
ASSLRGVGPNEQF